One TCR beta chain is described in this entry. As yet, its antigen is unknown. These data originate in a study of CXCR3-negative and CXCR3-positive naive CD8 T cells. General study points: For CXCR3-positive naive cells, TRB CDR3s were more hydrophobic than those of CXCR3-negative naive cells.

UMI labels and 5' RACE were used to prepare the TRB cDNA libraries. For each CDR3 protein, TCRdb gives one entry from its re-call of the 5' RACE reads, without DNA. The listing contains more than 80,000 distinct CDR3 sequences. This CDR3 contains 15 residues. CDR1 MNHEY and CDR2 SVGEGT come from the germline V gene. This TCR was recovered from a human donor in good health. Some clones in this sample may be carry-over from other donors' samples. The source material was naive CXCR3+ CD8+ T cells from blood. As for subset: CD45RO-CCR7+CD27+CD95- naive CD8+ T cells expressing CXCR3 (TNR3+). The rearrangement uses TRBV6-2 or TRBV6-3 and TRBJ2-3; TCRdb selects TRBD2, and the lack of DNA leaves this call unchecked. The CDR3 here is CASRTIRFVTDTQYF.